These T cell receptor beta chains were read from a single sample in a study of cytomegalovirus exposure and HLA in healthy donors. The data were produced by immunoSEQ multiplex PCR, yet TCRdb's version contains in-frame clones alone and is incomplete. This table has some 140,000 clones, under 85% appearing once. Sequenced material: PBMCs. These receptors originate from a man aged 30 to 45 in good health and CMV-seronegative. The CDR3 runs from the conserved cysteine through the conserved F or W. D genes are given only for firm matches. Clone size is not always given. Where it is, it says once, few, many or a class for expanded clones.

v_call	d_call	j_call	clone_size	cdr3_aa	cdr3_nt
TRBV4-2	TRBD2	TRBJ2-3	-	CASSQEGSGNSDTQYF	TGTGCCAGCAGCCAAGAGGGCAGCGGGAATTCAGATACGCAGTATTTT
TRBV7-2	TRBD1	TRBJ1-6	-	CASSLGGGTGSSYNSPLHF	TGTGCCAGCAGCTTAGGAGGGGGGACAGGCAGCTCCTATAATTCACCCCTCCACTTT
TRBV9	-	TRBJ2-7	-	CASSVASSDSYEQYF	TGTGCCAGCAGCGTAGCCTCTAGCGACTCCTACGAGCAGTACTTC
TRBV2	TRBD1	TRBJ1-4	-	CASREDRTLFF	TGTGCCAGCAGGGAGGACAGGACTCTGTTTTTT
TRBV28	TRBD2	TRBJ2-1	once	CASSLSSGSDEQFF	TGTGCCAGCAGTTTGTCTAGCGGGAGTGATGAGCAGTTCTTC
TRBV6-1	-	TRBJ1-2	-	CASSESGGAFGYTF	TGTGCCAGCAGTGAAAGTGGGGGCGCATTTGGCTACACCTTC
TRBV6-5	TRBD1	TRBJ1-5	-	CASSYSGTGDQPQHF	TGTGCCAGCAGTTACTCCGGGACAGGGGATCAGCCCCAGCATTTT
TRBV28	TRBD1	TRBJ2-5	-	CASSPYRGETQYF	TGTGCCAGCAGCCCCTACAGGGGGGAGACCCAGTACTTC
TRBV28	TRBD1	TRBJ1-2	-	CASSSPPGQAIGGYTF	TGTGCCAGCAGTTCCCCGCCGGGACAGGCTATTGGAGGCTACACCTTC
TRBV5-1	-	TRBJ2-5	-	CASSISQETQYF	TGCGCCAGCAGCATCTCCCAAGAGACCCAGTACTTC
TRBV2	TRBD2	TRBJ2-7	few	CASIRTSGFHEQYF	TGTGCCAGCATCCGGACTAGCGGATTCCACGAGCAGTACTTC
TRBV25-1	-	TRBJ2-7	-	CASSEGGVQYF	TGTGCCAGCAGTGAGGGGGGTGTGCAGTACTTC
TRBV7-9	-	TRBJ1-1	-	CASSLEGGSTEAFF	TGTGCCAGCAGCTTAGAGGGAGGGTCCACTGAAGCTTTCTTT
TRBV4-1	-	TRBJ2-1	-	CASSQLEAQYNEQFF	TGCGCCAGCAGCCAGCTAGAAGCGCAGTACAATGAGCAGTTCTTC
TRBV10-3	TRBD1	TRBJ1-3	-	CAISFSDREENTIYF	TGTGCCATCAGTTTTTCGGACAGGGAGGAAAACACCATATATTTT
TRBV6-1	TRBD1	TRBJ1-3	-	CASSEAGTAGNTIYF	TGTGCCAGCAGTGAAGCCGGGACAGCTGGAAACACCATATATTTT
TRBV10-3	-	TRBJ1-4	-	CATRDKVATNEKLFF	TGTGCCACCAGGGACAAAGTTGCAACTAATGAAAAACTGTTTTTT
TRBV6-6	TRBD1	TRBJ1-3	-	CASSTDRVGGNTIYF	TGTGCCAGCAGCACTGACAGGGTGGGGGGAAACACCATATATTTT
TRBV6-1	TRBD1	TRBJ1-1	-	CASSGLAGGAGMNTEAFF	TGTGCCAGCAGTGGTCTGGCAGGGGGCGCAGGGATGAACACTGAAGCTTTCTTT
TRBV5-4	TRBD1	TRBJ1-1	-	CAGETGGTEAFF	TGTGCCGGAGAGACAGGGGGCACTGAAGCTTTCTTT
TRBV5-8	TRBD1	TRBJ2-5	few	CASSRTGGFGTQYF	TGTGCCAGCAGCCGGACAGGGGGCTTCGGGACCCAGTACTTC
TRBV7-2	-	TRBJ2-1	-	CASSRATSRDEQFF	TGTGCCAGCAGCCGTGCGACTAGTCGCGATGAGCAGTTCTTC
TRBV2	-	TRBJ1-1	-	CASIRRVNTEAFF	TGTGCCAGCATCCGGCGGGTGAACACTGAAGCTTTCTTT
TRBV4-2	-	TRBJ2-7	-	CASSQGRGWEQYF	TGTGCCAGCAGCCAAGGCCGAGGTTGGGAGCAGTACTTC
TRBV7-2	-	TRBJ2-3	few	CASIPGLGVDTQYF	TGTGCCAGCATTCCGGGCCTAGGGGTAGATACGCAGTATTTT
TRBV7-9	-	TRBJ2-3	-	CASSLGGAEGRRYTQYF	TGTGCCAGCAGCTTAGGGGGAGCGGAGGGGCGCAGATATACGCAGTATTTT
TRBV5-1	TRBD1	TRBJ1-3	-	CASSITGGSGNTIYF	TGCGCCAGCAGCATTACAGGGGGCTCTGGAAACACCATATATTTT
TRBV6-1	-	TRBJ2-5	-	CASSSGTLETQYF	TGTGCCAGCAGTTCCGGGACTCTTGAGACCCAGTACTTC
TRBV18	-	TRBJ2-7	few	CASSMGQTSSYEQYF	TGTGCCAGCTCAATGGGACAGACTAGCTCCTACGAGCAGTACTTC
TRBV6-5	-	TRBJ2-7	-	CASSYAASAMTYEQYF	TGTGCCAGCAGTTACGCCGCTAGCGCGATGACCTACGAGCAGTACTTC
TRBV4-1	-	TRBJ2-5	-	CASSQVGGGGFQETQYF	TGCGCCAGCAGCCAAGTGGGGGGCGGGGGCTTCCAAGAGACCCAGTACTTC
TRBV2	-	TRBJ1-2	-	CASSEFADLNYGYTF	TGTGCCAGCAGTGAGTTTGCGGATTTAAACTATGGCTACACCTTC
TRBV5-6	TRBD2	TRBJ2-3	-	CASSLGGLAGTDTQYF	TGTGCCAGCAGCTTGGGTGGACTAGCGGGTACAGATACGCAGTATTTT